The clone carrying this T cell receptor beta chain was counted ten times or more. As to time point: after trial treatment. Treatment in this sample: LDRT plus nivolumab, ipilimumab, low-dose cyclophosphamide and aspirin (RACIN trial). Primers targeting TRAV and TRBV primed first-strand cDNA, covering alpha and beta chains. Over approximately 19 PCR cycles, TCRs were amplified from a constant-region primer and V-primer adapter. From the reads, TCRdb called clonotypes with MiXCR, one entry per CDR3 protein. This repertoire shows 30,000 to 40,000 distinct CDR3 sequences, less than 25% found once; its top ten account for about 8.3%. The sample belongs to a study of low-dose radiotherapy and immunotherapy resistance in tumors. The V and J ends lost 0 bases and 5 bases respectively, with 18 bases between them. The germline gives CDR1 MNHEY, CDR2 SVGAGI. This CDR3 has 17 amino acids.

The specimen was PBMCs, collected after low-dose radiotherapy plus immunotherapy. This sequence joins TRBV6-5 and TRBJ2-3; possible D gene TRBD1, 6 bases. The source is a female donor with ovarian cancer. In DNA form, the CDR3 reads TGTGCCAGCAGTTACTCGGGCCAGGGGTGGGCACAAGATACGCAGTATTTT. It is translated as CASSYSGQGWAQDTQYF.